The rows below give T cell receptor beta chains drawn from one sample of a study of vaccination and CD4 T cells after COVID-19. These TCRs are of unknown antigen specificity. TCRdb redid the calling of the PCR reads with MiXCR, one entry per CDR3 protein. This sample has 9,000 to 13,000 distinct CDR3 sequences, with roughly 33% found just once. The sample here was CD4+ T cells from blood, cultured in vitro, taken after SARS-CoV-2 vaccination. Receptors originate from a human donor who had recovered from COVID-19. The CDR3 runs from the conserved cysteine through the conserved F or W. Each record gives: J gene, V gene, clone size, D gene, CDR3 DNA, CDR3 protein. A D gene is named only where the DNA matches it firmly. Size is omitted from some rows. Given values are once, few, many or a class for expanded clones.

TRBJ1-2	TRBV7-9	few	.	TGTGCCAGCAGCTTAGGCAGGGACTATGGCTACACCTTC	CASSLGRDYGYTF
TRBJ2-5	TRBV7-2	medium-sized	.	TGTGCCAGCAGCTGGTATAATTCCCAAGAGACCCAGTACTTC	CASSWYNSQETQYF
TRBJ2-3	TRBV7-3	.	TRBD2	TGTGCCAGTTCTAGCGGGAGGACAGATACGCAGTATTTT	CASSSGRTDTQYF
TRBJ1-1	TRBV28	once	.	TGTGCCAGCAGTTTAAGGGGCACTGAAGCTTTCTTT	CASSLRGTEAFF
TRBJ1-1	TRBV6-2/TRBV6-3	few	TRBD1	TGTGCCAGCAGTCGAAACACTCAACAGGGGGCTGAAGCTTTCTTT	CASSRNTQQGAEAFF
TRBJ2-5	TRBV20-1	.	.	TGCAGTGCCATAGATACAGGGTTGGAGACCCAGTACTTC	CSAIDTGLETQYF
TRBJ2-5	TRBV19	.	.	TGTGCCAGTAGTACAGGGAGAGAGACCCAGTACTTC	CASSTGRETQYF
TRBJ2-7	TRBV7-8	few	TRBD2	TGTGCCAGCAGCTTAGTAGGGTGGGGAGGGCCTGGGGAGCAGTACTTC	CASSLVGWGGPGEQYF
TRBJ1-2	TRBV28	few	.	TGTGCCAGCATTTATAACGGGGGTCTTAACTATGGCTACACCTTC	CASIYNGGLNYGYTF
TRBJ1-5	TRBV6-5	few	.	TGTGCCAGCAGTTACTCCCCCAATCAGCCCCAGCATTTT	CASSYSPNQPQHF
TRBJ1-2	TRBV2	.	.	TGTGCCAGCAGTACCAACCTCGGGACCAGGGCGTATGGCTACACCTTC	CASSTNLGTRAYGYTF
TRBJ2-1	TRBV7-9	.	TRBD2	TGTGCCAGCAGCCTCCGGGACTATGCCAATGAGCAGTTCTTC	CASSLRDYANEQFF
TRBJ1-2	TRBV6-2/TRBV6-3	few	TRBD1	TGTGCCAGCAGTTATCAGGGGGCCTATGGCTACACCTTC	CASSYQGAYGYTF
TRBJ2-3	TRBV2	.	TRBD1	TGTGCCAGCAGTCAACAGGGGGCGACTGGGGATACGCAGTATTTT	CASSQQGATGDTQYF
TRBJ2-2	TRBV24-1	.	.	TGTGCCACCAGTGATTTTGCGGGGCAGGGCACCGGGGAGCTGTTTTTT	CATSDFAGQGTGELFF
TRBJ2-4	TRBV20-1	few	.	TGCAGTGCTAGACAGGGGGCCAAAAACATTCAGTACTTC	CSARQGAKNIQYF
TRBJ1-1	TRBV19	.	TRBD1	TGTGCCAGTAGTTCCCCGGGACAGGGGAACACTGAAGCTTTCTTT	CASSSPGQGNTEAFF
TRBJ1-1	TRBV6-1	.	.	TGTGCCAGCGAAGGATATTTCTTACGTTCCATATACAGTTCGGCTTTCTTT	CASEGYFLRSIYSSAFF
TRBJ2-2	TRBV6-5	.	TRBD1	TGTGCCAGCAGTTTACAGGGGCCCCCCGGGGAGCTGTTTTTT	CASSLQGPPGELFF
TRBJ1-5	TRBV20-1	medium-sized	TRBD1	TGCAGTGCTAGAGATGCAGGGGGGTATAGCAATCAGCCCCAGCATTTT	CSARDAGGYSNQPQHF